These 2 T cell receptor beta chains originate from one sample sequenced in a study of blood T cell repertoires in COVID-19. Profiled with immunoSEQ multiplex PCR; TCRdb holds only in-frame clones, not every one. The profile covers 300,000 to 450,000 clones, with 70% to 90% appearing a single time and about 2% taken by the ten largest. The material sequenced was peripheral blood. The receptors stem from a woman aged 55-75 years with COVID-19, enrolled during active disease.

The chain employs TRBV27 and TRBJ1-4, with D maybe TRBD1 (6 bases). Trimming removed 8 bases from V and 7 bases from J, with 17 bases in between. CDR1 MNHEY and CDR2 SMNVEV come from the germline V gene (reference sequence). This CDR3 is 14 amino acids long. The CDR3 protein is CASGNTGFGEKLFF. CDR3 sequence (DNA): TGTGCCAGCGGGAATACAGGGTTTGGTGAAAAACTGTTTTTT.

The V gene is TRBV5-6, the J gene TRBJ2-7; TRBD2 is a possible D gene (6 bases). The CDR3 is made up of 16 amino acids. The ends were cut back, 2 bases at V and 2 bases at J, with 17 bases in the middle. Germline values: CDR1 SGHDT, CDR2 YYEEEE. The CDR3 spells CASSFGGGAFPYEQYF. As DNA, the CDR3 is TGTGCCAGCAGCTTCGGGGGAGGAGCATTCCCCTACGAGCAGTACTTC.